A selection of T cell receptor beta chains follows, all from one sample in a study of CD8+ T cells in alopecia areata. The assay was immunoSEQ multiplex PCR, and TCRdb's table has in-frame clones only and misses some. Of some 200,000 clones in the sample, roughly three fifths were seen once. The source was CD8+ T cells sorted from blood, collected at week 24, from a patient treated with tofacitinib. These TCRs come from a human donor with alopecia areata. Both conserved end residues are part of each CDR3. The D gene is left open where the match is weak. The listing skips clone size in some rows; elsewhere it reads once, few, many or a size class.

clone_size	v_call	cdr3_length	d_call	j_call	cdr3_nt	cdr3_aa
few	TRBV23-1	14	-	TRBJ2-7	TGCGCCAGCAAAGTGGCAGTAGCCGACTACGAGCAGTACTTC	CASKVAVADYEQYF
-	TRBV6-5	13	-	TRBJ1-5	TGTGCCAGCGGGACAAGGAGCAATCAGCCCCAGCATTTT	CASGTRSNQPQHF
few	TRBV13	15	TRBD1	TRBJ1-5	TGTGCCAGCAGCCTGGGACAGGGCCCTAATCAGCCCCAGCATTTT	CASSLGQGPNQPQHF
-	TRBV9	15	TRBD1	TRBJ1-4	TGTGCCAGCAGCTCCGGGACAGTTACCAATGAAAAACTGTTTTTT	CASSSGTVTNEKLFF
once	TRBV5-1	15	-	TRBJ1-2	TGCGCCAGCAGCAGCGTTCCCGAGACCCCCGGAGGCTACACCTTC	CASSSVPETPGGYTF
-	TRBV6-1	13	TRBD1	TRBJ1-1	TGTGCCAACGACAGGGTTCGTCACACTGAAGCTTTCTTT	CANDRVRHTEAFF
-	TRBV13	13	-	TRBJ1-1	TGTGCCAGCAGCTTCCCGGGGAACACTGAAGCTTTCTTT	CASSFPGNTEAFF
-	TRBV9	15	-	TRBJ1-2	TGTGCCAGCAGCGTAGCTTTAGCCGGGAACTATGGCTACACCTTC	CASSVALAGNYGYTF
-	TRBV11-2	13	-	TRBJ2-1	TGTGCCAGCAGCTTAGGCCCGGGCTATGAGCAGTTCTTC	CASSLGPGYEQFF
many	TRBV29-1	13	-	TRBJ1-2	TGCAGCGTTGAAGCCGGGGAGCGATATGGCTACACCTTC	CSVEAGERYGYTF
few	TRBV6-1	15	-	TRBJ2-7	TGTGCCAGCAGTGAGGCCGACAGGCCCTCCTACGAGCAGTACTTC	CASSEADRPSYEQYF
-	TRBV7-9	14	-	TRBJ1-2	TGTGCCAGCAGCCTGGGGGAAGGTCGCTATGGCTACACCTTC	CASSLGEGRYGYTF
once	TRBV14	13	-	TRBJ1-2	TGTGCCAGCAGCCTAGGGACCGCGGATGGCTACACCTTC	CASSLGTADGYTF
few	TRBV7-8	14	TRBD1	TRBJ1-2	TGTGCCAGCAGCCCTGCCTGGACAGGGCATGGCTACACCTTC	CASSPAWTGHGYTF
-	TRBV27	16	TRBD1	TRBJ2-5	TGTGCCAGCAGTTTATCCTCCAGGGGGCTCGGTGAGACCCAGTACTTC	CASSLSSRGLGETQYF
-	TRBV25-1	15	TRBD1	TRBJ1-5	TGTGCCAGCAGTGCCGGGACAGGGGGCAGGGAGCCCCAGCATTTT	CASSAGTGGREPQHF
-	TRBV6-5	15	-	TRBJ1-5	TGTGCCAGCAGTTACTCATCGGGGGGCGGTCAGCCCCAGCATTTT	CASSYSSGGGQPQHF
-	TRBV7-9	14	-	TRBJ1-2	TGTGCCAGCAGCTCCGCCGGGGGGGCTGATGGCTACACCTTC	CASSSAGGADGYTF
-	TRBV7-9	12	-	TRBJ1-2	TGTGCCAGCAGCTTAGCGGGGCAGGGCTACACCTTC	CASSLAGQGYTF
-	TRBV29-1	18	TRBD2	TRBJ2-1	TGCAGCGTCCGGGAGGGGATCCGGCGGGAACAAAATTACAATGAGCAGTTCTTC	CSVREGIRREQNYNEQFF
-	TRBV7-9	14	-	TRBJ1-5	TGTGCCAGCAGCTTATCGGCAGCTAATCAGCCCCAGCATTTT	CASSLSAANQPQHF
-	TRBV25-1	13	-	TRBJ1-5	TGTGCCAGCAGTGGCAGGGAGAGGCAGCCCCAGCATTTT	CASSGRERQPQHF
-	TRBV7-9	16	TRBD2	TRBJ2-3	TGTGCCAGCAGCTTAGAGGTTAGCGGGGAATTAGATACGCAGTATTTT	CASSLEVSGELDTQYF
few	TRBV30	12	-	TRBJ2-7	TGTGCCTGGAGAGACAGAACCTACGAGCAGTACTTC	CAWRDRTYEQYF
-	TRBV7-9	17	-	TRBJ2-1	TGTGCCAGCAGCCCCCAGGGCAGGGCACATCCCTACAATGAGCAGTTCTTC	CASSPQGRAHPYNEQFF
-	TRBV2	14	-	TRBJ1-2	TGTGCCAGCAGTGAATGGGGGGCGATCTATGGCTACACCTTC	CASSEWGAIYGYTF
-	TRBV29-1	17	-	TRBJ1-3	TGCAGCGTTGAAGTCGTAGGGGCAGGGAACTCTGGAAACACCATATATTTT	CSVEVVGAGNSGNTIYF
-	TRBV10-2	14	TRBD1	TRBJ2-7	TGCGCCAGCAGTGAAACAGGGGCGGCCTACGAGCAGTACTTC	CASSETGAAYEQYF
-	TRBV28	15	TRBD1	TRBJ1-1	TGTGCCAGCAGTCCCGGGACAGTGGGAGGAACTGAAGCTTTCTTT	CASSPGTVGGTEAFF
-	TRBV13	14	-	TRBJ2-5	TGTGCCAGCAGCCTCAGGACAGTCCAAGAGACCCAGTACTTC	CASSLRTVQETQYF
-	TRBV13	15	TRBD1	TRBJ2-7	TGTGCCAGCAGCTCTACGGGACAGGGGAAGTCCGAGCAGTACTTC	CASSSTGQGKSEQYF
-	TRBV15	15	-	TRBJ2-3	TGTGCCACCAGCAGAGAGGGGGGAAGCACAGATACGCAGTATTTT	CATSREGGSTDTQYF
-	TRBV29-1	13	-	TRBJ1-5	TGCAGCGTTGAGGAGTGGGAGGGTCAGCCCCAGCATTTT	CSVEEWEGQPQHF
-	TRBV7-2	15	-	TRBJ1-2	TGTGCCAGCAGCTCGCCTCTGGCGGGGGGAATTGGCTACACCTTC	CASSSPLAGGIGYTF
few	TRBV7-8	14	-	TRBJ2-7	TGTGCCAGCAGCTTAGGAGGCAGAACCTACGAGCAGTACTTC	CASSLGGRTYEQYF
-	TRBV5-4	13	-	TRBJ2-7	TGTGCCAGCAGCTTGGACGTAACCTACGAGCAGTACTTC	CASSLDVTYEQYF
-	TRBV10-3	15	-	TRBJ1-2	TGTGCCATCACCCCAGACAGGTCTACTAACTATGGCTACACCTTC	CAITPDRSTNYGYTF
-	TRBV30	11	-	TRBJ1-3	TGTGCCCGGGGTACTGGAAACACCATATATTTT	CARGTGNTIYF
-	TRBV5-1	13	-	TRBJ2-7	TGCGCCAGCAGCGCCCTGGACGAATACGAGCAGTACTTC	CASSALDEYEQYF
-	TRBV29-1	15	-	TRBJ2-7	TGCAGCGTTGAATCGCGAAACCGGGCCCCGGGCGAGCAGTACTTC	CSVESRNRAPGEQYF
-	TRBV27	14	-	TRBJ1-2	TGTGCCAGCGGGCAAGGTGCAGGGACCTATGGCTACACCTTC	CASGQGAGTYGYTF